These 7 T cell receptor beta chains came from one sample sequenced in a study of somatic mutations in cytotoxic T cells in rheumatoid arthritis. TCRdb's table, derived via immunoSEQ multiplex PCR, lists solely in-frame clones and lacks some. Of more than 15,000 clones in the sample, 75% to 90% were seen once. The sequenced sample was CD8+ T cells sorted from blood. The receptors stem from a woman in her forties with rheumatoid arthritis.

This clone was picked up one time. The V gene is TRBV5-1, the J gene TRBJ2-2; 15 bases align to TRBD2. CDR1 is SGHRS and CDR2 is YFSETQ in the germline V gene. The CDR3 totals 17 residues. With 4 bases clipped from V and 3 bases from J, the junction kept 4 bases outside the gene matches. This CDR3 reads CASSGGLAGGDTGELFF. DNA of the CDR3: TGCGCCAGCAGCGGGGGACTAGCGGGAGGAGACACCGGGGAGCTGTTTTTT.

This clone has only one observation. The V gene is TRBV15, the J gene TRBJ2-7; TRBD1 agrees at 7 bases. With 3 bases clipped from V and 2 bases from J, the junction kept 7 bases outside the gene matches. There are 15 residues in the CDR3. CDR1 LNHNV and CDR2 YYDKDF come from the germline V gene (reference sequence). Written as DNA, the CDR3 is TGTGCCACCAGCAGCATCCGGGACAGCACCTACGAGCAGTACTTC. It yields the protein CATSSIRDSTYEQYF.

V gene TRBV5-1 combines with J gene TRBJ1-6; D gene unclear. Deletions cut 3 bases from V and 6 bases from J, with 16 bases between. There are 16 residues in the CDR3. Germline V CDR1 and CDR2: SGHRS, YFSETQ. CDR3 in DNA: TGCGCCAGCAGCTCCCCCCCCGGGGAGGGTAATTCACCCCTCCACTTT. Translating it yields CASSSPPGEGNSPLHF.

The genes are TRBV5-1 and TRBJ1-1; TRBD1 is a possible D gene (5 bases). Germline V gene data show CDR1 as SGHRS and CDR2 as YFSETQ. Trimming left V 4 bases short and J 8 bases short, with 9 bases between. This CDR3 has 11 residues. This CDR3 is CASSIGGEAFF. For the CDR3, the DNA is TGCGCCAGCAGCATTGGGGGGGAAGCTTTCTTT.

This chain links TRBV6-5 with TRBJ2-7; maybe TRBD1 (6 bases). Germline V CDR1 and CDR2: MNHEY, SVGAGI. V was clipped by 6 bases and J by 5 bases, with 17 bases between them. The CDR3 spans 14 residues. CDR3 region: CASRPPGTNNEQYF. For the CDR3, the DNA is TGTGCCAGCAGGCCTCCTGGGACAAACAACGAGCAGTACTTC.

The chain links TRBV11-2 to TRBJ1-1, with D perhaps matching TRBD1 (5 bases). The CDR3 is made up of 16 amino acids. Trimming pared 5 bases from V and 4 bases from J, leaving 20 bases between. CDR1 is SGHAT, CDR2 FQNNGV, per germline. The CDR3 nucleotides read TGTGCCAGCAGCCTAACCGCAGGGTTCGCAGCCACTGAAGCTTTCTTT. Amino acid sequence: CASSLTAGFAATEAFF.

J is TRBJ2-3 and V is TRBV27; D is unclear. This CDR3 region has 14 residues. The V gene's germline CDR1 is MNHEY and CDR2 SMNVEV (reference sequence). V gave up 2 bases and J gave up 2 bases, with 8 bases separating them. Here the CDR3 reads CASSLGPVTDTQYF. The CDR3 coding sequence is TGTGCCAGCAGTTTAGGCCCAGTCACAGATACGCAGTATTTT.